The clone carrying this T cell receptor beta chain was seen many times. V was shortened by 8 bases and J by 6 bases, with 17 bases between the two germline ends. CDR1 is MNHEY, CDR2 SVGEGT, per germline. The CDR3 contains 14 residues. The record originates from a study of low-dose radiotherapy and immunotherapy resistance in tumors. Study-wide context: Intravenous administration to patients comprised nivolumab at 240 mg every two weeks and ipilimumab at 1 mg/kg every six weeks.

Time point indicated: before trial treatment. Alpha- and beta-chain coverage of first-strand cDNA came from TRAV- and TRBV-specific primers. TCRs were put through approximately 20 PCR cycles of amplification with Phusion. A constant-region primer and the V-primer adapter served as the primer pair. One entry per CDR3 protein, called by TCRdb with MiXCR from the reads. The table includes 100,000 or so distinct CDR3 sequences, more than 7.5% detected once. The material sequenced was PBMCs, taken before treatment. This clonotype originated in a male donor with prostate cancer. V usage is TRBV6-2 or TRBV6-3 and J usage is TRBJ1-5; D might be TRBD1 (6 bases). CDR3 nucleotide sequence: TGTGCCAGCGTATCTTCAGGGGCCGTTCAGCCCCAGCATTTT. It encodes CASVSSGAVQPQHF.